One sample yielded the 9 T cell receptor beta chains listed below, sequenced in a study of cytomegalovirus exposure and HLA in healthy donors. Amplification used 60 Vbeta primers and 13 Jbeta primers. Measured with immunoSEQ multiplex PCR; TCRdb has only the in-frame clones, and not every one. The profile covers about 160,000 clones, with less than 80% appearing a single time and 4.3% taken by the ten largest. Sequences were obtained from PBMCs. All receptors come from a man aged 40-55 years in good health and CMV-seronegative.

J is TRBJ2-3 and V is TRBV7-2; 7 nucleotides agree with TRBD1. Trimming cost V 5 bases and J 5 bases; bases outside gene matches: 10. Germline CDR1 SGHTA, CDR2 FQGNSA. The CDR3 contains 15 residues. CDR3 loop: CASSPGTARIDTQYF. The CDR3 bases are TGTGCCAGCAGCCCTGGGACAGCCCGCATAGATACGCAGTATTTT.

The V and J genes are TRBV19 and TRBJ1-2, with D tentatively TRBD1 (6 bases). The germline CDR1 and CDR2 sequences are LNHDA and SQIVND (reference sequence). The CDR3 contains 13 residues. The V and J ends lost 2 bases and 8 bases respectively, with 12 bases between them. Here the CDR3 reads CASSIRGAGGYTF. The CDR3 DNA follows: TGTGCCAGTAGTATACGGGGGGCTGGAGGCTACACCTTC.

V is TRBV19 and J is TRBJ1-2, with 9 bases matching TRBD1. The CDR3 is 15 amino acids. V shed 5 bases and J 5 bases; nucleotides not matched to a gene: 9. The germline CDR1 and CDR2 sequences are LNHDA and SQIVND (reference sequence). This chain's CDR3 is CASSPRTGEVYGYTF. The CDR3 DNA reads as TGTGCCAGTAGTCCGAGGACAGGGGAAGTGTATGGCTACACCTTC.

The J gene is TRBJ2-1, the V gene TRBV7-9, with D tentatively TRBD2 (6 bases). CDR3 length equals 17 residues. In germline, CDR1 is SEHNR, CDR2 FQNEAQ (reference sequence). Trimming left V 0 bases short and J 5 bases short, with 17 bases between. CDR3 nucleotides: TGTGCCAGCAGCTTAGCGCGTGTGGGGGGTAGAAACAATGAGCAGTTCTTC. Translated, it gives CASSLARVGGRNNEQFF.

In nucleotides, the CDR3 is TGTGCCTGGAGTTTAGGGACATCTATCTACGAGCAGTACTTC. This gives the protein CAWSLGTSIYEQYF. J is TRBJ2-7 and V is TRBV30; a weak D match, TRBD1 (6 bases). With 2 bases removed from V and 3 bases from J, the gap between germline ends came to 14 bases. Germline assignment: CDR1 GTSNPN and CDR2 SVGIG (reference sequence). The CDR3 is 14 amino acids.

The chain recombines TRBV9 with TRBJ2-3; TRBD2 matches at 15 bases. Germline assignment: CDR1 SGDLS and CDR2 YYNGEE. CDR3 length equals 18 residues. V gave up 0 bases and J gave up 3 bases; unmatched junction bases: 5. CDR3 residues: CASSVGTSGGEVTDTQYF. The CDR3 nucleotides read TGTGCCAGCAGCGTAGGGACTAGCGGGGGGGAAGTAACAGATACGCAGTATTTT.

Only a few counts were recorded for this clone. The gene calls are TRBV7-2 and TRBJ2-5; D is undetermined. Germline assignment: CDR1 SGHTA and CDR2 FQGNSA. Trimming left V 2 bases short and J 4 bases short, with 8 bases between. There are 13 residues in the CDR3. The CDR3: CASSLQAVETQYF. CDR3 DNA: TGTGCCAGCAGCTTACAGGCTGTAGAGACCCAGTACTTC.

On this clone: With only one base between it and a far larger clone, this is likely a read error. The chain employs TRBV6-4 and TRBJ1-1; possible D gene TRBD1, 5 bases. This CDR3 contains 12 residues. CDR1 MRHNA and CDR2 SNTAGT come from the germline V gene. V was pared by 5 bases and J by 10 bases, with 14 bases between. CDR3 residues: CASSLVGRRAFF. The CDR3 nucleotides read TGTGCCAGCAGTTTGGTGGGGCGCAGAGCTTTCTTT.

V usage is TRBV2 and J usage is TRBJ2-3, with 9 bases fitting TRBD2. The ends lost 0 bases at V and 5 bases at J; junction bases unmatched: 6. In germline, CDR1 is SNHLY, CDR2 FYNNEI. The CDR3 has 16 residues. The CDR3 region is CASSEAWRGGEDTQYF. In DNA, the CDR3 is TGTGCCAGCAGTGAAGCTTGGCGGGGGGGCGAAGATACGCAGTATTTT. The full variable domain, completed using reference TRBV2 and TRBJ2-3, is EPEVTQTPSHQVTQMGQEVILRCVPISNHLYFYWYRQILGQKVEFLVSFYNNEISEKSEIFDDQFSVERPDGSNFTLKIRSTKLEDSAMYFCASSEAWRGGEDTQYFGPGTRLTVL.